This TCR beta chain was identified in a study of human T cells and chemical hapten exposure. In the study overall: Patients had diphenylcyclopropenone applied to the scalp weekly throughout the approximately 22-week study. Upper-back patches of 0.01% DPC were read at 6 days.

The time point was: pre-sensitization, week 0. The treatment denotes: therapeutic diphenylcyclopropenone sensitization with weekly scalp DPC. RNA extraction used unfractionated whole blood as the source of total RNA. TCRdb used MiXCR to reprocess the RACE reads, holding one entry per CDR3 protein. The table shows under 60,000 distinct CDR3 sequences, with approximately 9.6% occurring only once. Turning to this clonotype: The target antigen is unknown.

CDR1 is SGHTA and CDR2 is FQGNSA in the germline V gene. The CDR3 runs to 19 residues. V was trimmed by 5 bases and J by 0 bases, leaving 24 bases between them. The study, taken as a whole, reports: TCRs above 1 in 1000 frequency did not change with DPC sensitization.

Sequencing used whole blood, obtained in connection with sensitization to the hapten diphenylcyclopropenone (DPC). The chain uses TRBV7-2 and TRBJ2-3, with D maybe TRBD1 (5 bases). The clonotype comes from a woman aged 25 to 45 with alopecia areata. Some clones in this sample may be carry-over from other donors' samples. The DNA for the CDR3 is TGTGCCAGCAGCCGAATGGCAGGGCTTCCCCTTGATAGCACAGATACGCAGTATTTT. This translates into CASSRMAGLPLDSTDTQYF. Full variable domain (missing parts from reference TRBV7-2 and TRBJ2-3): GAGVSQSPSNKVTEKGKDVELRCDPISGHTALYWYRQSLGQGLEFLIYFQGNSAPDKSGLPSDRFSAERTGGSVSTLTIQRTQQEDSAVYLCASSRMAGLPLDSTDTQYFGPGTRLTVL.